Listed below are T cell receptor beta chains from one sample, sequenced in a study of blood T cell repertoires in COVID-19. The protocol was immunoSEQ multiplex PCR, while the TCRdb copy is restricted to in-frame clones and leaves out a portion. The table has some 150,000 clones, 81% seen once; the top ten hold around 8%. Material: peripheral blood. Source of these receptors: a woman in her sixties with active or convalescent COVID-19. Both conserved end residues are part of each CDR3. A D gene is named only where the DNA matches it firmly. Clone size is not always given. Where it is, it says once, few, many or a class for expanded clones.

abundance	d_gene	v_gene	j_gene	CDR3nt	CDR3aa
.	.	TRBV6-5	TRBJ2-5	TGTGCCAGCAGCCTTGGGGGGGGCCGAAGTGGGACCCAGTACTTC	CASSLGGGRSGTQYF
.	.	TRBV7-2	TRBJ2-1	TGTGCCAGCACCTTGACGGGGATTCTTTACAATGAGCAGTTCTTC	CASTLTGILYNEQFF
.	.	TRBV11-2	TRBJ2-4	TGTGCCAGCAGCCCCGCAGGTTCAGCTTTTCAGTACTTC	CASSPAGSAFQYF
.	.	TRBV18	TRBJ1-4	TGTGCCAGCTCATCGCCAGGGTCCCCTGAAAAACTGTTTTTT	CASSSPGSPEKLFF
.	TRBD1	TRBV5-6	TRBJ1-5	TGTGCCAGCAGCCGCCACATCGACAGGGTCAATCAGCCCCAGCATTTT	CASSRHIDRVNQPQHF
.	TRBD1	TRBV7-2	TRBJ1-2	TGTGCCAGCAGCTTAGCCGGGACAGGGGGTGGCTACACCTTC	CASSLAGTGGGYTF
.	TRBD2	TRBV6-1	TRBJ2-1	TGTGCCAGCAGTGGGACTAGCGGGAGTGTGGGCAATGAGCAGTTCTTC	CASSGTSGSVGNEQFF
.	.	TRBV6-1	TRBJ1-5	TGTGCCAGCAGTGAATCGGGGGGCGATCAGCCCCAGCATTTT	CASSESGGDQPQHF
.	TRBD1	TRBV24-1	TRBJ2-5	TGTGCCACCAGTGATTTGGGGACAGGGCTCCCAGAGACCCAGTACTTC	CATSDLGTGLPETQYF
.	TRBD1	TRBV3-1/TRBV3-2	TRBJ1-1	TGTGCCAGCAGCCAAGAACCCGGACAGGGCACTGAAGCTTTCTTT	CASSQEPGQGTEAFF
.	.	TRBV4-3	TRBJ2-5	TGCGCCAGCAGCCAAGAGAGGCGAGAGACCCAGTACTTC	CASSQERRETQYF
.	.	TRBV5-6	TRBJ1-2	TGTGCCAGCAGCTTGGGCAGGGGTAGAAATGGCTACACCTTC	CASSLGRGRNGYTF
.	.	TRBV7-9	TRBJ1-4	TGTGCCAGCAGCTTAAACGGGAATGAAAAACTGTTTTTT	CASSLNGNEKLFF
.	.	TRBV29-1	TRBJ1-2	TGCAGCGTTTTAGGAGACAGAGCTAACTATGGCTACACCTTC	CSVLGDRANYGYTF
.	TRBD2	TRBV6-2/TRBV6-3	TRBJ2-7	TGTGCCAGCAGTTACCTAGGACTAGCGGCCGAGGAGCAGTACTTC	CASSYLGLAAEEQYF
.	.	TRBV19	TRBJ2-3	TGTGCCAGTAGTATAGGAAGCGGAGTCCCAGGCACAGATACGCAGTATTTT	CASSIGSGVPGTDTQYF
.	.	TRBV29-1	TRBJ1-2	TGCAGCGTTGAAGATCGTCGGGGGTCCTATGGCTACACCTTC	CSVEDRRGSYGYTF
.	TRBD1	TRBV6-2/TRBV6-3	TRBJ2-3	TGTGCCAGCAGCCGACAGGGGGCACATACGCAGTATTTT	CASSRQGAHTQYF
.	.	TRBV18	TRBJ1-3	TGTGCCAGCTCACCGGCGTCGGGGGGCGTCTCTGGAAACACCATATATTTT	CASSPASGGVSGNTIYF
.	TRBD1	TRBV27	TRBJ1-6	TGTGCCAGCAGTTTATTCTATGGGGGACAGATTAATTCACCCCTCCACTTT	CASSLFYGGQINSPLHF
.	TRBD2	TRBV19	TRBJ2-5	TGTGCCAGTAGTATCGGGCTAGCGGGATATGGGCAAGAGACCCAGTACTTC	CASSIGLAGYGQETQYF
.	TRBD2	TRBV6-5	TRBJ2-7	TGTGCCAGCACCCCTTGGGCGGGAGGGCCCTACGAGCAGTACTTC	CASTPWAGGPYEQYF
once	.	TRBV28	TRBJ1-2	TGTGCCAGCAGTTTACCCCCCGGCAGCCAGACTTATGGCTACACCTTC	CASSLPPGSQTYGYTF
.	.	TRBV28	TRBJ2-1	TGTGCCAGCACCCTAACAGGGGGGGGAAATGAGCAGTTCTTC	CASTLTGGGNEQFF